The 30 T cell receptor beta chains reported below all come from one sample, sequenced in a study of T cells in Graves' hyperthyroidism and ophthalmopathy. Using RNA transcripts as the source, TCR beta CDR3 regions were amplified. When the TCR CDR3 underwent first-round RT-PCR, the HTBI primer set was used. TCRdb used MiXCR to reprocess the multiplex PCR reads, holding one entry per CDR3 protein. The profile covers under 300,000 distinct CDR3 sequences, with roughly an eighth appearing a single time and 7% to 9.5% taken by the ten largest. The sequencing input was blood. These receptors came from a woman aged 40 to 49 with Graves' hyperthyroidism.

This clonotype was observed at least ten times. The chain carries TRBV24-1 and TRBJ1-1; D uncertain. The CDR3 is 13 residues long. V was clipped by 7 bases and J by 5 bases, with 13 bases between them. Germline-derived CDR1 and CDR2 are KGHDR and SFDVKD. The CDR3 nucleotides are TGTGCCACCAGCGAAACTGGGGAGACTGAAGCTTTCTTT. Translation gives CATSETGETEAFF.

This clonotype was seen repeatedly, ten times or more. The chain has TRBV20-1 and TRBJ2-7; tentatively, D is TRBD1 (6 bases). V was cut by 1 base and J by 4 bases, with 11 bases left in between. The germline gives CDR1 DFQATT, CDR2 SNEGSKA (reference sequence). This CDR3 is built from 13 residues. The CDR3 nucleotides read TGCAGTGCTAGAGGCCAGGGGCGTTACGAGCAGTACTTC. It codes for CSARGQGRYEQYF.

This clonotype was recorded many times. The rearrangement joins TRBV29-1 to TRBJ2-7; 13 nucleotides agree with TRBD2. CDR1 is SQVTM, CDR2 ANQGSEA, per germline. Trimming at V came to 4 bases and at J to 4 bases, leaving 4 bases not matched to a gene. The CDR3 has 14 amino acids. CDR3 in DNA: TGCAGCGTTGTTGGGACTAGCGGGAAGTACGAGCAGTACTTC. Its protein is CSVVGTSGKYEQYF.

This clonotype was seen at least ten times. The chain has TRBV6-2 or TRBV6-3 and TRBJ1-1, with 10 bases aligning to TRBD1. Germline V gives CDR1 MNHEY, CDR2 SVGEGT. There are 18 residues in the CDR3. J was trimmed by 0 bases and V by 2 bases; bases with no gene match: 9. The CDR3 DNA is TGTGCCAGCAGTTACCCACGGGACAGGGGTGGCATGAACACTGAAGCTTTCTTT. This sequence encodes CASSYPRDRGGMNTEAFF.

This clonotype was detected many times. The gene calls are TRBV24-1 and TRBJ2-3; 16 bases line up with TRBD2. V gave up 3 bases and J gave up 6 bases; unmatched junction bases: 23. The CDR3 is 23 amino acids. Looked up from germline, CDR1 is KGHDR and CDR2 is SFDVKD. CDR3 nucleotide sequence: TGTGCCACCAGTGATAATCTAACACCGGGACTAGCGGGAGGGACGCCGGGAATGGATACGCAGTATTTT. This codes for CATSDNLTPGLAGGTPGMDTQYF.

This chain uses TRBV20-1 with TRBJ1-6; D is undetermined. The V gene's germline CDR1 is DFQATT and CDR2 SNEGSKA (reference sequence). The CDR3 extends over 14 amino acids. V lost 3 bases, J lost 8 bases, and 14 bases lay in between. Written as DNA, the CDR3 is TGCAGTGCTAGTACCGGGCCTAAGGATTCACCCCTCCACTTT. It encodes CSASTGPKDSPLHF.

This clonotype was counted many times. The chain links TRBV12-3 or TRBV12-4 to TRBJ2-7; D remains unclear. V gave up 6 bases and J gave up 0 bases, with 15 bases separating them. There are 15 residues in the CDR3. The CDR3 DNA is TGTGCCAGCAGCCATTCCGGTCCAAGCTCCTACGAGCAGTACTTC. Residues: CASSHSGPSSYEQYF.

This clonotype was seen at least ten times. DNA of the CDR3: TGCGCCAGCAGCTTGAAAGGGGGGGGCTATGGCTACACCTTC. It translates to CASSLKGGGYGYTF. The rearrangement joins TRBV5-1 to TRBJ1-2; possible D gene TRBD1, 6 bases. Trimming pared 1 base from V and 4 bases from J, leaving 11 bases between. The length of the CDR3 is 14 residues. Germline-derived CDR1 and CDR2 are SGHRS and YFSETQ.

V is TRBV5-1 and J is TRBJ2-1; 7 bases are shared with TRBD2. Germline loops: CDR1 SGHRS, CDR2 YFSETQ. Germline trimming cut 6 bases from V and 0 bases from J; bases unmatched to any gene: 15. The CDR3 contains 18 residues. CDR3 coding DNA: TGCGCCAGCAACCTCGTCCTCAGCGGGGACCCCTCCTACAATGAGCAGTTCTTC. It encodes CASNLVLSGDPSYNEQFF.

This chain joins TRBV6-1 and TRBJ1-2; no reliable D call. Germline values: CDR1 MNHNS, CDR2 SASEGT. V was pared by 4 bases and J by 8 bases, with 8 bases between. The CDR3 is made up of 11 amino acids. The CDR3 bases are TGTGCCAGCAGTGTAGTTGACGGCTACACCTTC. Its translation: CASSVVDGYTF.

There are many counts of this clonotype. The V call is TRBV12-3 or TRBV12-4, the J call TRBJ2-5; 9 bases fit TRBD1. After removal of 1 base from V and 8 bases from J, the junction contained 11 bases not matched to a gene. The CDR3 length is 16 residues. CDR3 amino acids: CASSLGVRDRARTQYF. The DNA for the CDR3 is TGTGCCAGCAGTTTAGGTGTCCGGGACAGGGCCCGCACCCAGTACTTC.

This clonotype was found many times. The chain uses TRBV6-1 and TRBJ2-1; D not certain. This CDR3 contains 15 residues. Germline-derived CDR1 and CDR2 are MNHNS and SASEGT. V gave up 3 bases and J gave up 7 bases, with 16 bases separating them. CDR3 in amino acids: CASSENTPAGNEQFF. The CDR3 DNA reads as TGTGCCAGCAGTGAGAATACTCCTGCCGGTAATGAGCAGTTCTTC.

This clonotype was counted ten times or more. The DNA of the CDR3 is TGTGCCAGCCTACGGGCTACTGAAGCTTTCTTT. As protein: CASLRATEAFF. The rearrangement links TRBV6-1 to TRBJ1-1; D is undetermined. CDR1 is MNHNS and CDR2 is SASEGT in the germline V gene. CDR3 size: 11 residues. V was clipped by 8 bases and J by 5 bases, with 9 bases between them.

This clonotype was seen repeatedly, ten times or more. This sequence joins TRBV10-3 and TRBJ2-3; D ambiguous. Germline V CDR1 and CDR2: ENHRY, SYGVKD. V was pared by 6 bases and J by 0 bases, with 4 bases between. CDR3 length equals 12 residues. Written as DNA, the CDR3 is TGTGCCATCAGCGCCAGCACAGATACGCAGTATTTT. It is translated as CAISASTDTQYF.

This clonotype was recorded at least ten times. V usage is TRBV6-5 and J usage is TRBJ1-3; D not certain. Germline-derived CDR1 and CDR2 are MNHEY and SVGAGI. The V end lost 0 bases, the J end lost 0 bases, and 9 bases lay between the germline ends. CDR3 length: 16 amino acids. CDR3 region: CASSYSDRISGNTIYF. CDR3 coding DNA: TGTGCCAGCAGTTACTCGGACCGTATCTCTGGAAACACCATATATTTT.

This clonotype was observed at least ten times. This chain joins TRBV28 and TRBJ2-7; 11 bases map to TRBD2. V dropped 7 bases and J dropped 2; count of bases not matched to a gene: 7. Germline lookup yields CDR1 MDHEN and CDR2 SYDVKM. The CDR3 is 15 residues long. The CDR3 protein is CASKLAGVGPYEQYF. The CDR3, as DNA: TGTGCCAGCAAACTAGCGGGAGTTGGGCCCTACGAGCAGTACTTC.

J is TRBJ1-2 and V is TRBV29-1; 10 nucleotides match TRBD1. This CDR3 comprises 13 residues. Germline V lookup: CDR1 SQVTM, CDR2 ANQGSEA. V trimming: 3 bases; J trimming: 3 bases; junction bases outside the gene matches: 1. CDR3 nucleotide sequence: TGCAGCGTTGAGGGACAGGGGTACTATGGCTACACCTTC. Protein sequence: CSVEGQGYYGYTF. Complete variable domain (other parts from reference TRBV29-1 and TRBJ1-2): SAVISQKPSRDICQRGTSLTIQCQVDSQVTMMFWYRQQPGQSLTLIATANQGSEATYESGFVIDKFPISRPNLTFSTLTVSNMSPEDSSIYLCSVEGQGYYGYTFGSGTRLTVV.

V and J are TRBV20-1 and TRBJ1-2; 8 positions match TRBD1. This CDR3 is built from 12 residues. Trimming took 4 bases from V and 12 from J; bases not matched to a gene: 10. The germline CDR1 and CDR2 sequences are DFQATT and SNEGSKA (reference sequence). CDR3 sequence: CSATDRGDGHTF. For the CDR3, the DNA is TGCAGTGCTACTGACAGGGGAGACGGCCACACCTTC.

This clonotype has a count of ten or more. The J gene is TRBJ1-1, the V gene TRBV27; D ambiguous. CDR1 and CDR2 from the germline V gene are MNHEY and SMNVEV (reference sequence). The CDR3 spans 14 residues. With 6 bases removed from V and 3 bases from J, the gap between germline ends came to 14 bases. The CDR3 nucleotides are TGTGCCAGCAGGCTAATAAACAGTTACACTGAAGCTTTCTTT. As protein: CASRLINSYTEAFF.

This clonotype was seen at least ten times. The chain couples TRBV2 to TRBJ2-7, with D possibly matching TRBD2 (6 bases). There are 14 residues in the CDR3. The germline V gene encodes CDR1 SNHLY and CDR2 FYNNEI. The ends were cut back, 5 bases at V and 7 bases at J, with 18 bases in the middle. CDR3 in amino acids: CASSRSGPYAEQYF. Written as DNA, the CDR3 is TGTGCCAGCAGTCGTAGCGGTCCCTACGCAGAGCAGTACTTC.

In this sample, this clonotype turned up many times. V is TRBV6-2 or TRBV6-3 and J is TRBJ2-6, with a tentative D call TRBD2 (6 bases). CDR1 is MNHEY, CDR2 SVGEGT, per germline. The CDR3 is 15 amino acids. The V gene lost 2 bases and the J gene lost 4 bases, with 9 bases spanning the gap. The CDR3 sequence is CASSYGGAGANVLTF. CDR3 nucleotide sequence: TGTGCCAGCAGTTACGGAGGGGCCGGGGCCAACGTCCTGACTTTC.

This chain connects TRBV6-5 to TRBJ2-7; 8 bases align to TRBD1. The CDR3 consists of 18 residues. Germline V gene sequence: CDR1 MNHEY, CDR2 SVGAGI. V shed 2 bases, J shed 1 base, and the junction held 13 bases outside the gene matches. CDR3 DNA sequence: TGTGCCAGCAGTTACCCGCCAGGGGGCGCGATCCTATCCTACGAGCAGTACTTC. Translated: CASSYPPGGAILSYEQYF.

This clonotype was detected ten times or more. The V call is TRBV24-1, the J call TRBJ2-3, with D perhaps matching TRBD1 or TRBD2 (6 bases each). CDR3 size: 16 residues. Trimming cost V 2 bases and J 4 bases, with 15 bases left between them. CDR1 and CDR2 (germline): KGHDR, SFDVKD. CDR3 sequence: CATSDSAEGVADTQYF. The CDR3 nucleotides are TGTGCCACCAGTGATTCCGCGGAGGGGGTCGCAGATACGCAGTATTTT.

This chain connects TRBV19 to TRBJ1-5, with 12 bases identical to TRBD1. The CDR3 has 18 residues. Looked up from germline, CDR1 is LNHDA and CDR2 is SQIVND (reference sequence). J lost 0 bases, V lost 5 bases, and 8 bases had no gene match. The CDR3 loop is CASSPRDRGRNSNQPQHF. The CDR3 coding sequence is TGTGCCAGTAGTCCCCGGGACAGGGGGCGAAATAGCAATCAGCCCCAGCATTTT.

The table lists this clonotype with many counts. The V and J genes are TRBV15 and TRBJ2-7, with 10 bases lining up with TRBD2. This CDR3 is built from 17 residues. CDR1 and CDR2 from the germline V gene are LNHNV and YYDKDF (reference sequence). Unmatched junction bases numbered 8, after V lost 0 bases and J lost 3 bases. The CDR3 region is CATSRDLLGLAVYEQYF. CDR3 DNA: TGTGCCACCAGCAGAGATCTCTTAGGACTAGCGGTCTACGAGCAGTACTTC.

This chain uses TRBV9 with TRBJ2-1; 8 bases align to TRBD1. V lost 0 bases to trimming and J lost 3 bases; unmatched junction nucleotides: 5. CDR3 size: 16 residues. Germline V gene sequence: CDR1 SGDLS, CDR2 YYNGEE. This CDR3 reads CASSVGQGAGYNEQFF. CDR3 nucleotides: TGTGCCAGCAGCGTAGGCCAGGGGGCTGGCTACAATGAGCAGTTCTTC.

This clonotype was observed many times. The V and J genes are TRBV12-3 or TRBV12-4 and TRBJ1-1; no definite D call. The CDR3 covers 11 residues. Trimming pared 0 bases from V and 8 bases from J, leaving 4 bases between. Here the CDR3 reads CASSLAGEAFF. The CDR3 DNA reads TGTGCCAGCAGTTTAGCTGGAGAAGCTTTCTTT.

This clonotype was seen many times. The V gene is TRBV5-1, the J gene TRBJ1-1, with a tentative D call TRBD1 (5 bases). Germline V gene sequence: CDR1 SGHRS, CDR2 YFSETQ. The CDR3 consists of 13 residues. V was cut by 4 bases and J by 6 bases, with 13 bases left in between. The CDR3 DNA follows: TGCGCCAGCAGCGCGACAGTTTACGCTGAAGCTTTCTTT. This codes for CASSATVYAEAFF.

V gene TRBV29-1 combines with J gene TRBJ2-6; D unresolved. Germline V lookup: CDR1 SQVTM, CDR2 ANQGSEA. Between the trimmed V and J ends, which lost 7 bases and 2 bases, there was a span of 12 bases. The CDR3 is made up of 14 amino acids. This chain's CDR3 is CSGPLVAGANVLTF. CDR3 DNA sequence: TGCAGCGGACCACTTGTTGCTGGGGCCAACGTCCTGACTTTC.

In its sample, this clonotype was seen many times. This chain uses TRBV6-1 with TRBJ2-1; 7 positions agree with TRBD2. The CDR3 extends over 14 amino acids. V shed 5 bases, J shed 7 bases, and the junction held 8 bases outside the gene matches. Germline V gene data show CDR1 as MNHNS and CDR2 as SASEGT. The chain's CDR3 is CASSLGLVFNEQFF. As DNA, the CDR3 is TGTGCCAGCAGTCTCGGACTAGTCTTTAATGAGCAGTTCTTC.